These 21 T cell receptor beta chains were all obtained from the same sample, sequenced in a study of T cells in Graves' hyperthyroidism and ophthalmopathy. Amplification yielded TCR beta CDR3 regions, with RNA transcripts as the source. First-round RT-PCR targeting the TCR CDR3 was performed with the HTBI primer set. TCRdb reanalysed the multiplex PCR reads using MiXCR and keeps one entry per CDR3 protein. The profile shows approximately 560,000 distinct CDR3 sequences, around a sixth of them singletons. Material for sequencing was blood. Every receptor here comes from a young woman with Graves' hyperthyroidism.

V usage is TRBV27 and J usage is TRBJ1-1; D not resolved. The CDR3 sequence is 16 residues long. Deletions cut 5 bases from V and 1 base from J, with 17 bases between. The germline V gene encodes CDR1 MNHEY and CDR2 SMNVEV (reference sequence). CDR3 nucleotide sequence: TGTGCCAGCAGTCTCGCCACCGGACGGGCGAACACTGAAGCTTTCTTT. This translates into CASSLATGRANTEAFF.

This clonotype was found many times. The rearrangement joins TRBV11-2 to TRBJ2-7; D is unresolved. Germline V gene sequence: CDR1 SGHAT, CDR2 FQNNGV. Trimming left V 0 bases short and J 1 base short, with 7 bases between. The CDR3 is made up of 14 amino acids. Here the CDR3 reads CASSLDTFSYEQYF. CDR3 DNA sequence: TGTGCCAGCAGCTTAGATACGTTTTCCTACGAGCAGTACTTC.

The chain has TRBV19 and TRBJ2-4; TRBD1 matches at 7 bases. In germline, CDR1 is LNHDA, CDR2 SQIVND (reference sequence). V was clipped by 3 bases and J by 0 bases; unmatched bases: 2. The CDR3 extends over 15 amino acids. CDR3: CASSITGVAKNIQYF. CDR3 nucleotide sequence: TGTGCCAGTAGTATTACAGGGGTAGCCAAAAACATTCAGTACTTC.

This clonotype occurred many times. This chain uses TRBV7-9 with TRBJ2-3, with 11 bases aligning to TRBD2. The CDR3 loop spans 18 amino acids. Germline-derived CDR1 and CDR2 are SEHNR and FQNEAQ (reference sequence). The ends lost 6 bases at V and 7 bases at J; junction bases unmatched: 18. The CDR3 protein is CASRPIQPTSGSWHTQYF. DNA for the CDR3: TGTGCCAGCAGACCAATACAGCCTACTAGCGGGAGTTGGCATACGCAGTATTTT.

This clonotype was recorded at least ten times. The V gene is TRBV6-2 or TRBV6-3, the J gene TRBJ2-7; 9 positions agree with TRBD1. The V segment lost 1 base and the J segment 2 bases; nucleotides outside the gene matches: 6. The CDR3 extends over 16 amino acids. Germline V gene data show CDR1 as MNHEY and CDR2 as SVGEGT. In nucleotides, the CDR3 is TGTGCCAGCAGTTACTTAAAGCGGGACAGGGCCTACGAGCAGTACTTC. Protein product: CASSYLKRDRAYEQYF.

In this sample, this clonotype turned up many times. The chain carries TRBV7-8 and TRBJ1-5; 11 bases are a match to TRBD1. This CDR3 spans 18 amino acids. Germline lookup yields CDR1 SGHVS and CDR2 FQNEAQ. Trimming at V came to 4 bases and at J to 0 bases, leaving 8 bases not matched to a gene. The CDR3 is CASSSHGQGAISNQPQHF. The CDR3 DNA sequence: TGTGCCAGCAGCTCCCACGGACAGGGGGCCATTAGCAATCAGCCCCAGCATTTT.

The chain joins TRBV20-1 to TRBJ2-1; D perhaps matches TRBD2 (5 bases). Trimming removed 6 bases at V and 8 bases at J, with 20 bases between. This CDR3 spans 14 amino acids. The germline V gene has CDR1 DFQATT and CDR2 SNEGSKA (reference sequence). The CDR3 region has the DNA TGCAGTGCGACCCGGAGAGGGCCGGGATATGAGCAGTTCTTC. It codes for CSATRRGPGYEQFF.

This clonotype was detected many times. The rearrangement uses TRBV7-3 and TRBJ1-1; D unresolved. CDR1 is SGHTA, CDR2 FQGTGA, per germline. The CDR3 sequence is 13 residues long. V was pared by 1 base and J by 1 base, with 4 bases between. CDR3 in amino acids: CASSLMKNTEAFF. CDR3 bases: TGTGCCAGCAGCTTAATGAAGAACACTGAAGCTTTCTTT. Full variable domain (remainder filled in from reference TRBV7-3 and TRBJ1-1): GAGVSQTPSNKVTEKGKYVELRCDPISGHTALYWYRQSLGQGPEFLIYFQGTGAADDSGLPNDRFFAVRPEGSVSTLKIQRTERGDSAVYLCASSLMKNTEAFFGQGTRLTVV.

The chain's CDR3 is CASSQNPWPTQYF. The CDR3 bases are TGCGCCAGCAGCCAAAACCCCTGGCCTACGCAGTATTTT. The V call is TRBV4-3, the J call TRBJ2-3; D gene unclear. There are 13 residues in the CDR3. In germline, CDR1 is LGHNA, CDR2 YSLEER. V was clipped by 2 bases and J by 8 bases, with 11 bases between them.

This clonotype was found many times. V and J are TRBV27 and TRBJ2-5, with 10 bases aligning to TRBD2. The CDR3 loop spans 18 amino acids. The junction had 17 bases not matched to a gene; V was cut back by 5 bases and J by 5 bases. Germline CDR1 reads MNHEY; CDR2 reads SMNVEV (reference sequence). The CDR3 reads CASSPRLAGSGVGETQYF. The CDR3 nucleotides read TGTGCCAGCAGTCCACGACTAGCGGGTAGTGGGGTTGGGGAGACCCAGTACTTC.

V usage is TRBV10-2 and J usage is TRBJ2-7; 8 nucleotides agree with TRBD2. Germline assignment: CDR1 WSHSY and CDR2 SAAADI. The CDR3 contains 14 residues. Losses at the gene ends were 10 bases for V and 0 bases for J; bases not matched to a gene: 8. The CDR3 DNA is TGCGCCACCGGGGGGGGAGTGGTCTCCTACGAGCAGTACTTC. Translating it yields CATGGGVVSYEQYF.

The chain uses TRBV6-1 and TRBJ2-7; 7 bases are a match to TRBD2. Germline loops: CDR1 MNHNS, CDR2 SASEGT. J was trimmed by 4 bases and V by 6 bases; bases with no gene match: 3. This CDR3 region has 12 residues. CDR3: CASRRTRYEQYF. CDR3 sequence (DNA): TGTGCCAGCAGACGGACTAGATACGAGCAGTACTTC.

This clonotype was found many times. This rearrangement joins TRBV2 to TRBJ1-5; 7 nucleotides line up with TRBD1. Trimming removed 1 base from V and 11 bases from J; junction bases left unmatched: 11. Looked up from germline, CDR1 is SNHLY and CDR2 is FYNNEI. The CDR3 covers 15 residues. Written as DNA, the CDR3 is TGTGCCAGCAGTGAAGGGCAGGGGGGTGGATGGGCCCAGCATTTT. Its protein is CASSEGQGGGWAQHF. The entire variable domain, with the rest obtained from reference TRBV2 and TRBJ1-5, is as follows: EPEVTQTPSHQVTQMGQEVILRCVPISNHLYFYWYRQILGQKVEFLVSFYNNEISEKSEIFDDQFSVERPDGSNFTLKIRSTKLEDSAMYFCASSEGQGGGWAQHFGDGTRLSIL.

This clonotype was picked up many times. The chain carries TRBV7-9 and TRBJ2-1; possible D gene TRBD2, 6 bases. This CDR3 has 16 residues. Germline V gene data show CDR1 as SEHNR and CDR2 as FQNEAQ (reference sequence). The germline V and J ends were trimmed by 5 bases and 3 bases, with 17 bases remaining between them. In nucleotides, the CDR3 is TGTGCCAGCAGCCCATCGGGACTGGAGTTCTACAATGAGCAGTTCTTC. This encodes CASSPSGLEFYNEQFF.

This clonotype was found once. The CDR3: CAISEVNSIHYNEQFF. In DNA form, the CDR3 reads TGTGCCATCAGTGAAGTAAACTCAATACACTACAATGAGCAGTTCTTC. This chain joins TRBV10-3 and TRBJ2-1; D call uncertain. V was clipped by 3 bases and J by 3 bases, with 15 bases between them. This CDR3 region has 16 residues. The germline CDR1 and CDR2 sequences are ENHRY and SYGVKD.

The table lists this clonotype with many counts. The genes are TRBV5-6 and TRBJ2-7, with D unresolved. CDR3 length: 14 residues. Looked up from germline, CDR1 is SGHDT and CDR2 is YYEEEE. Trimming stripped 5 bases from V and 1 base from J, with 13 bases between. The CDR3: CASSLMGASYEQYF. The DNA for the CDR3 is TGTGCCAGCAGTTTAATGGGCGCGTCCTACGAGCAGTACTTC.

The table lists this clonotype with many counts. V usage is TRBV29-1 and J usage is TRBJ2-1; D could derive from TRBD1 or TRBD2 (5 bases each). The germline V gene has CDR1 SQVTM and CDR2 ANQGSEA. The CDR3 has 11 residues. V was cut by 7 bases and J by 4 bases, with 8 bases left in between. CDR3 in amino acids: CSAEGYNEQFF. CDR3 in DNA: TGCAGCGCCGAGGGGTACAATGAGCAGTTCTTC.

This clonotype was picked up many times. The chain is built from TRBV5-1 and TRBJ1-1, with TRBD1 matching over 7 bases. Germline-derived CDR1 and CDR2 are SGHRS and YFSETQ. V gave up 5 bases and J gave up 5 bases; unmatched junction bases: 9. This CDR3 is built from 14 residues. The CDR3 here is CASRVGGAGTEAFF. The DNA of the CDR3 is TGCGCCAGCAGGGTAGGGGGCGCGGGGACTGAAGCTTTCTTT.

This clonotype was observed at least ten times. The rearrangement uses TRBV28 and TRBJ2-7; 8 nucleotides agree with TRBD1. CDR1 and CDR2 (germline): MDHEN, SYDVKM. Trimming at V came to 8 bases and at J to 3 bases, leaving 0 bases not matched to a gene. The CDR3 is 11 residues long. CDR3 amino acids: CASGQGYEQYF. CDR3 in DNA: TGTGCCAGCGGACAGGGCTACGAGCAGTACTTC.

The table lists this clonotype with many counts. The chain combines TRBV12-3 or TRBV12-4 with TRBJ2-5; TRBD1 is a possible D gene (5 bases). The CDR3 length is 15 residues. With 5 bases removed from V and 5 bases from J, the gap between germline ends came to 18 bases. The CDR3 loop reads CASSRDSLLKETQYF. CDR3 nucleotides: TGTGCCAGCAGTAGAGACAGTTTGCTTAAGGAGACCCAGTACTTC.

This clonotype turned up a few times. The chain carries TRBV9 and TRBJ2-3, with D perhaps matching TRBD2 (5 bases). The germline V gene encodes CDR1 SGDLS and CDR2 YYNGEE. This CDR3 spans 16 amino acids. V lost 1 base and J 1 base, leaving 13 bases between the germline ends. For the CDR3, the DNA is TGTGCCAGCAGCGTAAATAGCGTTCCGGGCACAGATACGCAGTATTTT. This codes for CASSVNSVPGTDTQYF.